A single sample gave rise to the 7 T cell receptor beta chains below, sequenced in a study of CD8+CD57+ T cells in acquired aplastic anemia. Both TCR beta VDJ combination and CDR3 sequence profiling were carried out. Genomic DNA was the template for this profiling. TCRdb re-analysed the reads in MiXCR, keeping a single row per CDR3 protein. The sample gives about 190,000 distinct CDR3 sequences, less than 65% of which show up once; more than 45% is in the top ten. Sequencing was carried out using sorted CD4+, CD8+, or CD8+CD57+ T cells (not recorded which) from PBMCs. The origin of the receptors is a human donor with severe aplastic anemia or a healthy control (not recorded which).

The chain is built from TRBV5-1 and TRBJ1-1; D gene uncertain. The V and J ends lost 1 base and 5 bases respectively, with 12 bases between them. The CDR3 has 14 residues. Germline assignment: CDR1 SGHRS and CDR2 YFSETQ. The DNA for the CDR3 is TGCGCCAGCAGCTTGCCTCACGGGAGTACTGAAGCTTTCTTT. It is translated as CASSLPHGSTEAFF.

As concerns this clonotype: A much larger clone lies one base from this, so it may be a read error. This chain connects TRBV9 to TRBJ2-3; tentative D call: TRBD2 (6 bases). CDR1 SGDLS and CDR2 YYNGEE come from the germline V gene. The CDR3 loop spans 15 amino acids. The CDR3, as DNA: TGTGCCAGCAGCCAGGGACTGCGTAGCACAGGTACGCAGTATTTT. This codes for CASSQGLRSTGTQYF.

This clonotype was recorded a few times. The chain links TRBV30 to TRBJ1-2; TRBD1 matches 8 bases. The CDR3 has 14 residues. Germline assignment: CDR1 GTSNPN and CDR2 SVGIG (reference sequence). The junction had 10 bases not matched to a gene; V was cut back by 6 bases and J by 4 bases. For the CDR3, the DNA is TGTGCCTGTACAGTTCAAACAGGGGGCTATGGCTACACCTTC. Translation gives CACTVQTGGYGYTF.

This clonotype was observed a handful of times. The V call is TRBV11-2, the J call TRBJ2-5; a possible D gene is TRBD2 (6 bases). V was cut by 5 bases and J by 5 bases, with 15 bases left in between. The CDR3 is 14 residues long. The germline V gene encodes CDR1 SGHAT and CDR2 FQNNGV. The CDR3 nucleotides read TGTGCCAGCAGCCCCCTAGTGGCGGGGGAGACCCAGTACTTC. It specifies CASSPLVAGETQYF.

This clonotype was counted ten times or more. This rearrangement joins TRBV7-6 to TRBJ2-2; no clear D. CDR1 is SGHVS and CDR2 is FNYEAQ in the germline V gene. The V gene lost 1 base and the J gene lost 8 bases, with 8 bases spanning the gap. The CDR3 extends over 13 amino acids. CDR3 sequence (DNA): TGTGCCAGCAGCTTAGGGGCGGCAGGGGAGCTGTTTTTT. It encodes CASSLGAAGELFF.

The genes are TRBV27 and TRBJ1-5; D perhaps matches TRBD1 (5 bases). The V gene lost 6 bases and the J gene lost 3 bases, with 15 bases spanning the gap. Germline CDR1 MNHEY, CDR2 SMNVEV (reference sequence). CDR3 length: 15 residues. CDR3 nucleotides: TGTGCCAGCAGCTTGGCAGGGCAGCTCAATCAGCCCCAGCATTTT. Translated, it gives CASSLAGQLNQPQHF.

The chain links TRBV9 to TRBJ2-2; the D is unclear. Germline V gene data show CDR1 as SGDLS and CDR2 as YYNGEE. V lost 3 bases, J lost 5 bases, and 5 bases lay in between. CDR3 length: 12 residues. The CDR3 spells CASSEGTGELFF. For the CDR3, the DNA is TGTGCCAGCAGCGAAGGGACCGGGGAGCTGTTTTTT.